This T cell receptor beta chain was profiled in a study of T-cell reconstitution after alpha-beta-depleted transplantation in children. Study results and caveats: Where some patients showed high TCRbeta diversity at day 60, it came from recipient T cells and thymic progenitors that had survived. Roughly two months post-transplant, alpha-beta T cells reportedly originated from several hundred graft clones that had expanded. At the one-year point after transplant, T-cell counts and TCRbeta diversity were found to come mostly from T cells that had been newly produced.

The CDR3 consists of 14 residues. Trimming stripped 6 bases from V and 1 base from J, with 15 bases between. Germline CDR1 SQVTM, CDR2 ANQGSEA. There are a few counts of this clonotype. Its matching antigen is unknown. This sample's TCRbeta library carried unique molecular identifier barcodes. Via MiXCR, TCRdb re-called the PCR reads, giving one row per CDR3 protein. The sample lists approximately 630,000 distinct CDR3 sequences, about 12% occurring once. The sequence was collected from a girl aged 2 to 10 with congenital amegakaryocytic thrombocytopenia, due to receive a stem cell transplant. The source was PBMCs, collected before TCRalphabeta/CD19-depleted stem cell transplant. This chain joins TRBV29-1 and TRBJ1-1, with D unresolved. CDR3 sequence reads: CSVTRSLANTEAFF. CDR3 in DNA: TGCAGCGTCACTCGATCATTGGCGAACACTGAAGCTTTCTTT. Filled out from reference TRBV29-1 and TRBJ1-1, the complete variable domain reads SAVISQKPSRDICQRGTSLTIQCQVDSQVTMMFWYRQQPGQSLTLIATANQGSEATYESGFVIDKFPISRPNLTFSTLTVSNMSPEDSSIYLCSVTRSLANTEAFFGQGTRLTVV.